Below, 20 T cell receptor beta chains from the same sample are listed, as sequenced in a study of T cell responses to AZD1222 COVID-19 vaccine. Assay used: immunoSEQ multiplex PCR; TCRdb lists only in-frame clones, some missing. In the table there are about 99,000 clones, more than 75% of which are singletons. The input for sequencing was peripheral blood, taken 28 days after the second dose of the MenACWY control vaccine. These receptors were taken from an adult who received the MenACWY meningococcal vaccine as a control.

The CDR3 spells CASSLAQVATNEKLFF. CDR3 nucleotides: TGTGCCAGCAGTTTAGCCCAAGTTGCAACTAATGAAAAACTGTTTTTT. The V call is TRBV6-6, the J call TRBJ1-4; D uncertain. CDR3 length equals 16 residues. V was trimmed by 4 bases and J by 0 bases, leaving 12 bases between them. Germline CDR1 and CDR2: MNHNY and SVGAGI (reference sequence).

This clone showed up just once. This sequence joins TRBV7-9 and TRBJ2-3, with 9 bases identical to TRBD2. Losses at the gene ends were 5 bases for V and 3 bases for J; bases not matched to a gene: 9. The CDR3 sequence is 16 residues long. Germline loops: CDR1 SEHNR, CDR2 FQNEAQ (reference sequence). CDR3: CASSPRTSVGTDTQYF. As DNA, the CDR3 is TGTGCCAGCAGCCCTCGGACTAGCGTTGGAACAGATACGCAGTATTTT.

The V and J genes are TRBV9 and TRBJ1-3; D uncertain. This CDR3 has 15 residues. The V and J ends lost 0 bases and 1 base respectively, with 8 bases between them. Germline assignment: CDR1 SGDLS and CDR2 YYNGEE. The DNA of the CDR3 is TGTGCCAGCAGCGTAGGTCCGGGTTCTGGAAACACCATATATTTT. Its translation is CASSVGPGSGNTIYF.

The V call is TRBV5-1, the J call TRBJ1-6; possible D gene TRBD1, 5 bases. From germline, CDR1 is SGHRS and CDR2 YFSETQ. The length of the CDR3 is 15 residues. Between the trimmed V and J ends, which lost 3 bases and 6 bases, there was a span of 13 bases. The CDR3 nucleotides read TGCGCCAGCAGCTCCGGGACGGTTGTTAATTCACCCCTCCACTTT. Amino acids: CASSSGTVVNSPLHF. The full variable domain, with the rest looked up from reference TRBV5-1 and TRBJ1-6, is KAGVTQTPRYLIKTRGQQVTLSCSPISGHRSVSWYQQTPGQGLQFLFEYFSETQRNKGNFPGRFSGRQFSNSRSEMNVSTLELGDSALYLCASSSGTVVNSPLHFGNGTRLTVT.

The chain employs TRBV28 and TRBJ1-2, with 9 bases matching TRBD1. The CDR3 is 17 residues long. Germline CDR1 is MDHEN and CDR2 is SYDVKM. V shed 6 bases, J shed 4 bases, and the junction held 15 bases outside the gene matches. CDR3 coding DNA: TGTGCCAGCAGGTCACAGGGGGCGACCTCGAGGGGCTATGGCTACACCTTC. Translated: CASRSQGATSRGYGYTF.

The CDR3 coding sequence is TGTGCCAGCAGCTTAGGTCAAAGTTCACCCCTCCACTTT. This encodes CASSLGQSSPLHF. The genes are TRBV7-9 and TRBJ1-6; D unclear. CDR3 length equals 13 residues. Germline V gives CDR1 SEHNR, CDR2 FQNEAQ (reference sequence). Between the trimmed V and J ends, which lost 1 base and 9 bases, there was a span of 7 bases.

The V and J genes are TRBV7-2 and TRBJ1-1, with D possibly being TRBD1 (5 bases). Trimming pared 1 base from V and 5 bases from J, leaving 14 bases between. Per the germline V gene, CDR1 is SGHTA and CDR2 is FQGNSA. The CDR3 totals 15 residues. The CDR3 region has the DNA TGTGCCAGCAGCTTAGAGGTCGACAGTGGTACTGAAGCTTTCTTT. Its translation is CASSLEVDSGTEAFF. The full variable domain, with the rest looked up from reference TRBV7-2 and TRBJ1-1, is GAGVSQSPSNKVTEKGKDVELRCDPISGHTALYWYRQSLGQGLEFLIYFQGNSAPDKSGLPSDRFSAERTGGSVSTLTIQRTQQEDSAVYLCASSLEVDSGTEAFFGQGTRLTVV.

The gene calls are TRBV25-1 and TRBJ2-7; possibly TRBD2 for D (5 bases). This CDR3 has 12 residues. Germline CDR1 and CDR2: MGHDK and SYGVNS. V was trimmed by 3 bases and J by 5 bases, leaving 8 bases between them. CDR3 sequence reads: CASSERAHEQYF. CDR3 coding DNA: TGTGCCAGCAGTGAGAGGGCCCACGAGCAGTACTTC.

The chain is built from TRBV5-4 and TRBJ1-2; D not certain. There are 14 residues in the CDR3. Germline V gene lookup returns CDR1 SGHNT and CDR2 YYREEE (reference sequence). V gave up 4 bases and J gave up 0 bases, with 10 bases separating them. The CDR3 is CASSPAGTNYGYTF. For the CDR3, the DNA is TGTGCCAGCAGCCCTGCCGGGACTAACTATGGCTACACCTTC.

V is TRBV12-3 or TRBV12-4 and J is TRBJ1-1; no definite D call. The CDR3 consists of 13 residues. V lost 2 bases and J 1 base, leaving 5 bases between the germline ends. CDR3 nucleotides: TGTGCCAGCAGTTTAACGGGGAACACTGAAGCTTTCTTT. As protein: CASSLTGNTEAFF.

V is TRBV2 and J is TRBJ1-5; D call uncertain. Trimming removed 2 bases at V and 7 bases at J, with 9 bases between. Germline loops: CDR1 SNHLY, CDR2 FYNNEI. This CDR3 comprises 13 residues. CDR3 DNA: TGTGCCAGCAGTGAACGGGGTGACCAGCCCCAGCATTTT. This sequence encodes CASSERGDQPQHF.

V gene TRBV15 combines with J gene TRBJ2-2; TRBD2 agrees at 8 bases. Germline CDR1 is LNHNV and CDR2 is YYDKDF (reference sequence). The CDR3 is made up of 19 amino acids. With 0 bases clipped from V and 4 bases from J, the junction kept 13 bases outside the gene matches. For the CDR3, the DNA is TGTGCCACCAGCAGAGACGGAACGGGGGGGCCTTGGGGCACCGGGGAGCTGTTTTTT. Translation: CATSRDGTGGPWGTGELFF.

The chain uses TRBV18 and TRBJ1-6; no reliable D call. The V end was cut by 1 base, the J end by 4 bases, with 8 bases between. Germline V gives CDR1 KGHSH, CDR2 LQKENI. This CDR3 has 15 amino acids. The DNA of the CDR3 is TGTGCCAGCTCACCACGGGAGCGTTATAATTCACCCCTCCACTTT. Amino acids: CASSPRERYNSPLHF.

The chain links TRBV6-2 or TRBV6-3 to TRBJ1-4; TRBD1 is a possible D gene (5 bases). The CDR3 extends over 15 amino acids. Germline-derived CDR1 and CDR2 are MNHEY and SVGEGT. Trimming stripped 2 bases from V and 1 base from J, with 8 bases between. The CDR3 loop reads CASSYMGLTNEKLFF. The CDR3 nucleotides read TGTGCCAGCAGTTACATGGGGCTAACTAATGAAAAACTGTTTTTT.

The chain recombines TRBV7-9 with TRBJ1-5; 11 nucleotides agree with TRBD1. The V and J ends lost 5 bases and 4 bases, in that order; junction bases with no gene match: 4. Germline V lookup: CDR1 SEHNR, CDR2 FQNEAQ (reference sequence). The CDR3 has 15 residues. The CDR3: CASSPGQGVNQPQHF. The CDR3, as DNA: TGTGCCAGCAGCCCGGGACAGGGGGTAAATCAGCCCCAGCATTTT.

J is TRBJ2-7 and V is TRBV5-6; no clear D. Germline V gene lookup returns CDR1 SGHDT and CDR2 YYEEEE. Trimming shortened V by 2 bases and J by 6 bases, and 9 bases separated the two germline ends. The CDR3 spans 12 residues. The CDR3 reads CASSFRLPEQYF. The CDR3 DNA is TGTGCCAGCAGCTTCAGGCTTCCCGAGCAGTACTTC.

A single count supports this clone. V gene TRBV15 combines with J gene TRBJ2-2; no reliable D call. The germline V gene encodes CDR1 LNHNV and CDR2 YYDKDF (reference sequence). This CDR3 region has 16 residues. V lost 0 bases and J lost 1, with 9 bases in between. The CDR3 DNA reads as TGTGCCACCAGCAGAGATCTGGCAGGGAACACCGGGGAGCTGTTTTTT. This encodes CATSRDLAGNTGELFF. Drawing the rest from reference TRBV15 and TRBJ2-2, the complete variable domain is DAMVIQNPRYQVTQFGKPVTLSCSQTLNHNVMYWYQQKSSQAPKLLFHYYDKDFNNEADTPDNFQSRRPNTSFCFLDIRSPGLGDTAMYLCATSRDLAGNTGELFFGEGSRLTVL.

The chain uses TRBV6-1 and TRBJ2-3, with 10 bases fitting TRBD1. CDR1 and CDR2 (germline): MNHNS, SASEGT. Trimming took 3 bases from V and 3 from J; bases not matched to a gene: 3. CDR3 size: 15 residues. The CDR3 loop is CASSDRDRGTDTQYF. CDR3 DNA: TGTGCCAGCAGTGACCGGGACAGGGGAACAGATACGCAGTATTTT.

This chain links TRBV11-2 with TRBJ2-3; 9 nucleotides line up with TRBD1. The length of the CDR3 is 17 residues. The germline gives CDR1 SGHAT, CDR2 FQNNGV. Germline trimming cut 1 base from V and 0 bases from J; bases unmatched to any gene: 5. Here the CDR3 reads CASSLGKGQGSTDTQYF. The CDR3 DNA reads TGTGCCAGCAGCTTAGGGAAAGGACAGGGGAGCACAGATACGCAGTATTTT.

This clone was detected once. The V call is TRBV4-3, the J call TRBJ1-2, with D possibly TRBD1 on 5 matching bases. With 7 bases removed from V and 3 bases from J, the gap between germline ends came to 15 bases. Germline V gives CDR1 LGHNA, CDR2 YSLEER. The length of the CDR3 is 14 residues. The CDR3 sequence: CASTSGQGHYGYTF. The DNA of the CDR3 is TGCGCCAGCACCAGCGGGCAGGGTCACTATGGCTACACCTTC.